The T cell receptor (beta chain) described here comes from a study of shared clonotypes between healthy human individuals. The study ran the assay at deep level. Assay: immunoSEQ multiplex PCR; the TCRdb copy retains only in-frame clones and omits some. The sample holds around 550,000 clones, roughly 96% seen once. General study findings and limits: Relative to memory subsets, naive subsets generally showed larger estimated richness. Relative to clonotypes present in all four donors, those not shared had lower generation probabilities.

Details on this clone: Antigen specificity is unknown.

Terminally differentiated effector memory CD45RA+ cells were excluded from the naive CD8 cells, which were CD45RO-negative and positively selected for CCR7. The source of this sequence is a woman aged 25 to 45 in good health. Source material: naive CD8+ T cells sorted from blood.

CDR3 sequence reads: CASSHPKGDSGGRSGNTIYF. CDR3 coding DNA: TGCGCCAGCAGCCACCCAAAAGGGGATTCAGGGGGCAGGTCTGGAAACACCATATATTTT. The chain recombines TRBV4-1 with TRBJ1-3, with 8 bases aligning to TRBD1. Germline lookup yields CDR1 MGHRA and CDR2 YSYEKL. The CDR3 is 20 amino acids. Trimming removed 3 bases from V and 1 base from J; junction bases left unmatched: 17.